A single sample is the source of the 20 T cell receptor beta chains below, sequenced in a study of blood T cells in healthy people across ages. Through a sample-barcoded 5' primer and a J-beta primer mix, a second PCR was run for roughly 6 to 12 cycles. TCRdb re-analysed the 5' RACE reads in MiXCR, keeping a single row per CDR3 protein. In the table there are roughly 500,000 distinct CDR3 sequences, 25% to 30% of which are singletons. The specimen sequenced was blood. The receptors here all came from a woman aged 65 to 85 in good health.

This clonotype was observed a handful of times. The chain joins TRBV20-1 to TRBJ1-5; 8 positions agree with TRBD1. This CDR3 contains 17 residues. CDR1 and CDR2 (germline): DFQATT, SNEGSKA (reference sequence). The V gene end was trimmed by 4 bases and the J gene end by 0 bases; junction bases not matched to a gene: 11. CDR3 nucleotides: TGCAGTGCTAAAGGGATGACAGGGGAGTATAGCAATCAGCCCCAGCATTTT. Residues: CSAKGMTGEYSNQPQHF.

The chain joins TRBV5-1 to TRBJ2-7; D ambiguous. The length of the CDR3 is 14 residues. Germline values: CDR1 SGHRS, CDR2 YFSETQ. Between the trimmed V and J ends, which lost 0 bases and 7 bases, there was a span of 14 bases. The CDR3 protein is CASSLDYGQNEQYF. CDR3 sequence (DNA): TGCGCCAGCAGCTTGGATTACGGGCAGAATGAGCAGTACTTC.

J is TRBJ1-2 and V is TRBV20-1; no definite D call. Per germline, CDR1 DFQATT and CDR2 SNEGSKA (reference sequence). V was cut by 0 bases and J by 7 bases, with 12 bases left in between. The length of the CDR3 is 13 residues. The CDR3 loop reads CSARDEGYGGYTF. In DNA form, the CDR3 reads TGCAGTGCTAGAGATGAAGGGTACGGTGGCTACACCTTC.

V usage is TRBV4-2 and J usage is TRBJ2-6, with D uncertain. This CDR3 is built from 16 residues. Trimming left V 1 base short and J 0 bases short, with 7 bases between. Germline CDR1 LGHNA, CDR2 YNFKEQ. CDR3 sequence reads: CASSQAVTSGANVLTF. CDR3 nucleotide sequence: TGTGCCAGCAGCCAAGCGGTTACCTCTGGGGCCAACGTCCTGACTTTC.

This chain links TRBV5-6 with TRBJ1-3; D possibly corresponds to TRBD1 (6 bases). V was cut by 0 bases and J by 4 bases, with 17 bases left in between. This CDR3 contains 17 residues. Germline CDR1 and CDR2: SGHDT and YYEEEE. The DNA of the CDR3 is TGTGCCAGCAGCTTGGATCCGGGGGCGTCGGGAGGAAACACCATATATTTT. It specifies CASSLDPGASGGNTIYF.

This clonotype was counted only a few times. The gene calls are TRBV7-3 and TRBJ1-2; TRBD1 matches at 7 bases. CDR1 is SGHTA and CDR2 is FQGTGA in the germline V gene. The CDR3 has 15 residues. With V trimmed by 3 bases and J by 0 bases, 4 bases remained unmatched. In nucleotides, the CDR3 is TGTGCCAGCAGCTTCGGACAGGCCTCTAACTATGGCTACACCTTC. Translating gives CASSFGQASNYGYTF.

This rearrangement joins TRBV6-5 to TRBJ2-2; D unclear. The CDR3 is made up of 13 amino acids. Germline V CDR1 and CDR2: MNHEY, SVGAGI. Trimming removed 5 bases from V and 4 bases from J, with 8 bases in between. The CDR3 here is CASSPGPTGELFF. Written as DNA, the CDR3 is TGTGCCAGCAGTCCCGGTCCCACCGGGGAGCTGTTTTTT.

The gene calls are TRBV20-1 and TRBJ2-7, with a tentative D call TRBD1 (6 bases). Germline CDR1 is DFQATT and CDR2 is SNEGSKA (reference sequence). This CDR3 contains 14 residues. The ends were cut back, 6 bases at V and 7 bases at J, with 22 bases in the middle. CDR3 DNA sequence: TGCAGTGCGACCGACAGGCAATGGGCTGGTGAGCAGTACTTC. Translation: CSATDRQWAGEQYF.

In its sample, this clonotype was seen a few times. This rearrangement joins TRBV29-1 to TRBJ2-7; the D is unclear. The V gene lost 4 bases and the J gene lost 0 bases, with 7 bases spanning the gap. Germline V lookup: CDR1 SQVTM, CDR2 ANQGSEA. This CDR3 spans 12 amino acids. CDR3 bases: TGCAGCGTTGGAGACGGCTCCTACGAGCAGTACTTC. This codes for CSVGDGSYEQYF.

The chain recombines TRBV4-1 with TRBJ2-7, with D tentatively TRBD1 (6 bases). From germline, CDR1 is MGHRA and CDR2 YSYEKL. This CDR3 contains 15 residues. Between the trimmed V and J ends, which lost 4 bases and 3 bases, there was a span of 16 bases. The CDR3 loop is CASSRLGQGNYEQYF. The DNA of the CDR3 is TGCGCCAGCAGCCGCCTTGGGCAGGGGAACTACGAGCAGTACTTC.

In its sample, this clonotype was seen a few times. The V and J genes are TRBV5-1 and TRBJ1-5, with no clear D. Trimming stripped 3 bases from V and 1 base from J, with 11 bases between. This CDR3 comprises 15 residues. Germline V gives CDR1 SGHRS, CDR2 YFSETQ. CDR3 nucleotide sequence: TGCGCCAGCAGCTCCGACGGGGTAAGCAATCAGCCCCAGCATTTT. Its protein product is CASSSDGVSNQPQHF.

CDR3 in amino acids: CASSFRENYGYTF. In DNA form, the CDR3 reads TGTGCCAGCAGCTTCCGGGAAAACTATGGCTACACCTTC. The chain is built from TRBV7-9 and TRBJ1-2; D call uncertain. Germline lookup yields CDR1 SEHNR and CDR2 FQNEAQ (reference sequence). V was trimmed by 3 bases and J by 2 bases, leaving 7 bases between them. The CDR3 covers 13 residues.

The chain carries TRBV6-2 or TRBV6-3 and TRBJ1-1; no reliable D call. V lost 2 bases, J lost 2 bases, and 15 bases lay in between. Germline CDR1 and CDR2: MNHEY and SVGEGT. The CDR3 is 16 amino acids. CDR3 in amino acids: CASSYAPPGDNTEAFF. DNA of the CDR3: TGTGCCAGCAGTTACGCCCCCCCAGGTGATAACACTGAAGCTTTCTTT.

The CDR3 region has the DNA TGTGCCATCGCGGGGGGATTGGACGCGGATACCCAGGGTACGCAGTATTTT. Translation: CAIAGGLDADTQGTQYF. The rearrangement uses TRBV10-3 and TRBJ2-3; 8 bases match TRBD2. The CDR3 sequence is 17 residues long. V shed 8 bases and J 8 bases; nucleotides not matched to a gene: 21. The V gene's germline CDR1 is ENHRY and CDR2 SYGVKD.

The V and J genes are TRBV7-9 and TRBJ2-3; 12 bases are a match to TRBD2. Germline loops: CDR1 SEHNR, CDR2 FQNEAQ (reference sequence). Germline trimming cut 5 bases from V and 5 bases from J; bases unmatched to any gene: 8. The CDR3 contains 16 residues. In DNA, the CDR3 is TGTGCCAGCAGCGCCACTAGCGGGGGGATAAGAGATACGCAGTATTTT. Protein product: CASSATSGGIRDTQYF.

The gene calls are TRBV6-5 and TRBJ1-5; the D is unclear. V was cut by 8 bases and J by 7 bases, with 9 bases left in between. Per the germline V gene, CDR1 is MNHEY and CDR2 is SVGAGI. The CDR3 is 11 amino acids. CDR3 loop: CASGVWQPQHF. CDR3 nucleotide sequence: TGTGCCAGCGGGGTTTGGCAGCCCCAGCATTTT.

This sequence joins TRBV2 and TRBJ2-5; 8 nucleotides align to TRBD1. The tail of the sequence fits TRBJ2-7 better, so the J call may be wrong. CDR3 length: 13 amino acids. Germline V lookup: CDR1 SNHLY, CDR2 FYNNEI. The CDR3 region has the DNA TGTGCCAGCCGGACAGGGAGTTTCTACGAGCAGTACTTC. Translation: CASRTGSFYEQYF.

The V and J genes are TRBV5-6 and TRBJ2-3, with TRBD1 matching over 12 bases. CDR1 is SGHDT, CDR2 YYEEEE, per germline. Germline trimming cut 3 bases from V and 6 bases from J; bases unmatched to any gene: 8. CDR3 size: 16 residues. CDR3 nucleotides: TGTGCCAGCAGCTATTCACCGGGACAGGGGGCGGATACGCAGTATTTT. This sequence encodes CASSYSPGQGADTQYF.

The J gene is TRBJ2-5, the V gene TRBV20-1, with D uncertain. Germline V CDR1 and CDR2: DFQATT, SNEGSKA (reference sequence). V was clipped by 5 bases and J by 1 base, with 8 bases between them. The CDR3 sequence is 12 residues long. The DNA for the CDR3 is TGCAGTGCTCATAGATCCCAAGAGACCCAGTACTTC. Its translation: CSAHRSQETQYF.

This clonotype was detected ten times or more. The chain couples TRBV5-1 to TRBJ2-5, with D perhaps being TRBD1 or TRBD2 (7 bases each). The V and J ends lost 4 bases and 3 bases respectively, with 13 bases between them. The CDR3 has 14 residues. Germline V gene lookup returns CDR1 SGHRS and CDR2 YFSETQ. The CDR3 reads CASSPSGTEETQYF. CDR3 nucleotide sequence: TGCGCCAGCAGCCCCAGCGGGACAGAAGAGACCCAGTACTTC.